The next 10 T cell receptor beta chains were all read from a single sample in a study of T cells after posttransplantation cyclophosphamide. Produced via immunoSEQ multiplex PCR; TCRdb's table is partial and in-frame only. The table records about 32,000 clones, roughly 90% of them present only once. Sequencing was carried out using PBMCs. The receptors stem from a woman aged 40 to 49 with a blood cancer, CMV-positive, and with a related stem cell donor.

The V call is TRBV28, the J call TRBJ1-5; tentatively, D is TRBD1 (5 bases). Trimming cost V 5 bases and J 2 bases, with 22 bases left between them. This CDR3 has 18 residues. Germline CDR1 reads MDHEN; CDR2 reads SYDVKM. The CDR3 sequence: CASSPFPGRGVGNQPQHF. For the CDR3, the DNA is TGTGCCAGCAGTCCCTTCCCCGGGAGAGGGGTTGGCAATCAGCCCCAGCATTTT.

J is TRBJ1-6 and V is TRBV4-1; D remains ambiguous. CDR1 MGHRA and CDR2 YSYEKL come from the germline V gene. Between the trimmed V and J ends, which lost 1 base and 11 bases, there was a span of 12 bases. The length of the CDR3 is 14 residues. The CDR3 reads CASSQAREFAPLHF. CDR3 nucleotides: TGCGCCAGCAGCCAAGCTCGGGAATTCGCACCCCTCCACTTT.

The V gene is TRBV9, the J gene TRBJ1-2; no clear D. This CDR3 spans 14 amino acids. V lost 6 bases, J lost 7 bases, and 19 bases lay in between. CDR1 is SGDLS and CDR2 is YYNGEE in the germline V gene. CDR3 sequence reads: CASTSSLESRGYTF. The CDR3, as DNA: TGTGCCAGCACCTCAAGTTTAGAAAGTCGTGGCTACACCTTC.

The gene calls are TRBV4-3 and TRBJ1-2; TRBD1 matches at 9 bases. Germline CDR1 is LGHNA and CDR2 is YSLEER. The CDR3 contains 15 residues. After removal of 0 bases from V and 7 bases from J, the junction contained 6 bases not matched to a gene. The CDR3 DNA is TGCGCCAGCAGCCAAGAGCCAACAGGGGGCTTTGGCTACACCTTC. It yields the protein CASSQEPTGGFGYTF.

This clone appeared once. J is TRBJ1-6 and V is TRBV11-2; tentatively, D is TRBD1 (6 bases). From germline, CDR1 is SGHAT and CDR2 FQNNGV. V was shortened by 3 bases and J by 0 bases, with 15 bases between the two germline ends. The CDR3 runs 18 residues. CDR3 nucleotides: TGTGCCAGCAGCTTTGACCCCGGACAGAGCTCCTATAATTCACCCCTCCACTTT. This sequence encodes CASSFDPGQSSYNSPLHF.

DNA for the CDR3: TGTGCCAGCAGCAACCTCCTAGCGGGGGGCTCTGGGGCCAACGTCCTGACTTTC. Translation gives CASSNLLAGGSGANVLTF. The V gene is TRBV28, the J gene TRBJ2-6; 11 positions match TRBD2. V shed 6 bases, J shed 0 bases, and the junction held 7 bases outside the gene matches. The germline V gene encodes CDR1 MDHEN and CDR2 SYDVKM. This CDR3 region has 18 residues.

This sequence joins TRBV19 and TRBJ2-7, with 8 bases matching TRBD1. This CDR3 has 15 residues. V trimming: 8 bases; J trimming: 3 bases; junction bases outside the gene matches: 12. The germline V gene has CDR1 LNHDA and CDR2 SQIVND (reference sequence). The CDR3 bases are TGTGCCAGTTCTATTGGACAGGGACAACACTACGAGCAGTACTTC. Its protein product is CASSIGQGQHYEQYF.

V and J are TRBV5-1 and TRBJ1-1; possibly TRBD1 for D (6 bases). Germline CDR1 reads SGHRS; CDR2 reads YFSETQ. CDR3 size: 14 residues. Trimming removed 4 bases at V and 2 bases at J, with 12 bases between. The CDR3 region is CASSGLGGNTEAFF. As DNA, the CDR3 is TGCGCCAGCAGCGGATTAGGGGGTAACACTGAAGCTTTCTTT.

The chain recombines TRBV6-1 with TRBJ1-1; a weak D match, TRBD1 (6 bases). The length of the CDR3 is 14 residues. Per the germline V gene, CDR1 is MNHNS and CDR2 is SASEGT. Trimming cost V 5 bases and J 1 base, with 11 bases left between them. The CDR3 DNA reads TGTGCCAGCAGTTCGGACAGACCGAACACTGAAGCTTTCTTT. Translating it yields CASSSDRPNTEAFF.

This chain joins TRBV27 and TRBJ2-5; a possible D gene is TRBD1 (5 bases). CDR1 is MNHEY and CDR2 is SMNVEV in the germline V gene (reference sequence). This CDR3 contains 13 residues. V shed 5 bases and J shed 2 bases, with 9 bases lying between them. The CDR3 DNA reads as TGTGCCAGCAGTCGGCAGGGACAAGAGACCCAGTACTTC. Protein sequence: CASSRQGQETQYF.